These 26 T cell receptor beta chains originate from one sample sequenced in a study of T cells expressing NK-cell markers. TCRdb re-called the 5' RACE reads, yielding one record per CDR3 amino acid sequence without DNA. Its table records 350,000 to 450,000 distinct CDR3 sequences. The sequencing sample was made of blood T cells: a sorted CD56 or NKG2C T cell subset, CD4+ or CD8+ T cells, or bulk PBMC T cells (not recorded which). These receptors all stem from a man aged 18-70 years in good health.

The CDR3: CASRFGGTGRNEQFF. The rearrangement uses TRBV6-1 and TRBJ2-1; there is no DNA to check the TCRdb D call of TRBD1. CDR3 size: 15 residues. Germline CDR1 and CDR2: MNHNS and SASEGT.

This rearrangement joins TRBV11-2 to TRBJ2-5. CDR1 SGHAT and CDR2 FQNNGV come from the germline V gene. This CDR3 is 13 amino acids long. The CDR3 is CASSPSKQETQYF.

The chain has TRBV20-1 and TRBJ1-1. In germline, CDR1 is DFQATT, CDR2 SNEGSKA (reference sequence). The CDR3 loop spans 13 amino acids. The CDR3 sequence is CSAYGRELTEAFF.

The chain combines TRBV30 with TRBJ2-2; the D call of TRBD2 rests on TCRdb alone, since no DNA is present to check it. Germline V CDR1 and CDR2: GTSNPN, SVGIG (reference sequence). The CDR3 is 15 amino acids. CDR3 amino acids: CAWSPRGGNTGELFF.

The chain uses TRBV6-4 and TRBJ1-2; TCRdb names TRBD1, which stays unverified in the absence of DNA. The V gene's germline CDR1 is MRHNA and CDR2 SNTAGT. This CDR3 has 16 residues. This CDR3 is CASSPEPGQGMHGYTF.

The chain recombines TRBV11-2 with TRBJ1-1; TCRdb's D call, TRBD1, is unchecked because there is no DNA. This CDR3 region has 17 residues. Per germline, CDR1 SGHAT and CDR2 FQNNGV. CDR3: CASSPRGALGEDTEAFF.

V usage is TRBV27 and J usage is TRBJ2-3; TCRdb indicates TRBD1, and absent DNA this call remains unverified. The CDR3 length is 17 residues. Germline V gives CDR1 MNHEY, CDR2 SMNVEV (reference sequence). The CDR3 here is CASSRGGRGSGTDTQYF.

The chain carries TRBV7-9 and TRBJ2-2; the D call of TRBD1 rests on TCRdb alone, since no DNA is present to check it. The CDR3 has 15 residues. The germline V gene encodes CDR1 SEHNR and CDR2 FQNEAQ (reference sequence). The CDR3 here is CASSFHAGVTGELFF.

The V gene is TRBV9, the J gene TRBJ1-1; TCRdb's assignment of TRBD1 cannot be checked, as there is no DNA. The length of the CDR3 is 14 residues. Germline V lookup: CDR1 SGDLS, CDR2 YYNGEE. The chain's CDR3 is CASSQGHMNTEAFF.

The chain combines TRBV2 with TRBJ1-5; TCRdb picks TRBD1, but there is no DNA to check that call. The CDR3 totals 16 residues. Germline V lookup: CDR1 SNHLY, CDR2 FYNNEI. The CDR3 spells CASTRRAGVSNQPQHF.

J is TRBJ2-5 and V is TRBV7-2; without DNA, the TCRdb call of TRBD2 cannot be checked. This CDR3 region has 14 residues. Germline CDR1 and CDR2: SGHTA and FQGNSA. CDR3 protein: CASSSSSGVGAQYF. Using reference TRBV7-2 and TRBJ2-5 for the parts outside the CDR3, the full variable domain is GAGVSQSPSNKVTEKGKDVELRCDPISGHTALYWYRQSLGQGLEFLIYFQGNSAPDKSGLPSDRFSAERTGGSVSTLTIQRTQQEDSAVYLCASSSSSGVGAQYFGPGTRLLVL.

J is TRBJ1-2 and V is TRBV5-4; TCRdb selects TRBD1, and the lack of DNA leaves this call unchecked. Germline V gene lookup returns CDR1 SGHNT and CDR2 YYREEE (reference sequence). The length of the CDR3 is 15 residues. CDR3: CASSPDTGQGRGYTF.

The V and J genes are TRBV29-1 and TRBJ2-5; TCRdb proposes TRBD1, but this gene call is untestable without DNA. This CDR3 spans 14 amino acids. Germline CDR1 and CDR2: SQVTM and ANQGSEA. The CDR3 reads CSATSSGGMETQYF.

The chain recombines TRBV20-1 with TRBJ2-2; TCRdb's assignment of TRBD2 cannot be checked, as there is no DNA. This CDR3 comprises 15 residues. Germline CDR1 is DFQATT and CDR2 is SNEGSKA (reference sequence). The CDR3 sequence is CSASRSIAGSGELFF.

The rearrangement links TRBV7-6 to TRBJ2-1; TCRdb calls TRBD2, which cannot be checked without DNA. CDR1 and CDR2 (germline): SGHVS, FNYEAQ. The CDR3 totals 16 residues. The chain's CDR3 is CASSQGTTRGNNEQFF.

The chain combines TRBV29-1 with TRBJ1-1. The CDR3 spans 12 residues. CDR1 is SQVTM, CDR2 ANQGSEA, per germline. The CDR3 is CSVKNLAAEAFF.

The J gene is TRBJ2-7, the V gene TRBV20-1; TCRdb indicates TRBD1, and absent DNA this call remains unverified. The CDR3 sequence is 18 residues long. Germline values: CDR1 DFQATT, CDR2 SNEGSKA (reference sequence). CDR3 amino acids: CSAIDSGGAGRSSYEQYF.

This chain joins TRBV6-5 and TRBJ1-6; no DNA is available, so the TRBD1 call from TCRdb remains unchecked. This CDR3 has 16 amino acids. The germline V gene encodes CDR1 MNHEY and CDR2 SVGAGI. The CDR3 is CASSPRPSQGNSPLHF.

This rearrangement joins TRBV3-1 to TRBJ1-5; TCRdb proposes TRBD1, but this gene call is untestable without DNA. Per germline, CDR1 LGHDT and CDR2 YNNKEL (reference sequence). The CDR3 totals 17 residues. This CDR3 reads CASSHGTGIRSNQPQHF.

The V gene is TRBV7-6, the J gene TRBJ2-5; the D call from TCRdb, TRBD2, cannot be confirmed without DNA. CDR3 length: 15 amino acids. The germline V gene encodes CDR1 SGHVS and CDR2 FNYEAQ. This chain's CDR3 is CASSLVAANQETQYF.

CDR3 residues: CASSLRASGGSETQYF. J is TRBJ2-5 and V is TRBV5-1; the D call of TRBD2 rests on TCRdb alone, since no DNA is present to check it. The CDR3 length is 16 residues. Germline V gene lookup returns CDR1 SGHRS and CDR2 YFSETQ.

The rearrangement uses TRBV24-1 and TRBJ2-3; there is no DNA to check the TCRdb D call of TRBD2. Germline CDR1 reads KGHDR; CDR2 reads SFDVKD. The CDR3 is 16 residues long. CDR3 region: CATSDGARGGTDTQYF.

CDR3 protein: CASSEVGGETQYF. The V and J genes are TRBV2 and TRBJ2-5. Per the germline V gene, CDR1 is SNHLY and CDR2 is FYNNEI. The CDR3 length is 13 residues.

The CDR3 loop reads CASSQGENQPQHF. The chain is built from TRBV4-2 and TRBJ1-5. Germline V gene lookup returns CDR1 LGHNA and CDR2 YNFKEQ. There are 13 residues in the CDR3.

This CDR3 is CASSIRGGQGYNEQFF. V gene TRBV19 combines with J gene TRBJ2-1; TCRdb lists TRBD1, though no DNA is available to test this call. This CDR3 region has 16 residues. Germline V gives CDR1 LNHDA, CDR2 SQIVND (reference sequence).

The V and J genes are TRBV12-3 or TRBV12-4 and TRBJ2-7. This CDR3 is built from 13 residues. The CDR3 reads CASSSRSSYEQYF.